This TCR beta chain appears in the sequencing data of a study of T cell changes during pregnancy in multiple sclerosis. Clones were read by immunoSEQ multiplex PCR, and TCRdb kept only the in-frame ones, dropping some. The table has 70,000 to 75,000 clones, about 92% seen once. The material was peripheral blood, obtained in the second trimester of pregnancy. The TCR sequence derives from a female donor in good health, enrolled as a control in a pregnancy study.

CDR3 nucleotide sequence: TGTGCCAGCAGCTTGTACCGGAGCTACGAGCAGTACTTC. Encoded protein: CASSLYRSYEQYF. V gene TRBV5-6 combines with J gene TRBJ2-7; D is undetermined. Germline loops: CDR1 SGHDT, CDR2 YYEEEE. V shed 1 base and J shed 3 bases, with 8 bases lying between them. The CDR3 sequence is 13 residues long.